The clone carrying this T cell receptor (beta chain) was counted a few times. Its antigen is as yet unknown. This specimen comes from a study of T cells after yellow fever vaccination. In the study overall: Fractions low in cell number were prepared with SMART-Seq v4 Ultra Low Input.

Findings and caveats of the study: Most clones from primary vaccination resurfaced after the booster (96% CD4, around 90% CD8). Abundant clonotypes from the bulk population could contaminate FACS-sorted repertoires.

The V gene's germline CDR1 is SGHDT and CDR2 YYEEEE. V lost 4 bases, J lost 5 bases, and 18 bases lay in between. This CDR3 is 15 amino acids long. By 5'RACE template switching, TCR cDNA was produced, with a universal primer site and UMIs added in the process. In TCRdb, the 5' RACE reads were re-called with MiXCR into one record per CDR3 protein. The table lists under 700,000 distinct CDR3 sequences, about 17% of them singletons, with roughly 17% in the top ten. This TCR was sampled from a man aged 18 to 29 who received the YFV17D yellow fever vaccine. The sequencing used PBMCs, collected more than 4 days after the first yellow fever vaccination. J is TRBJ1-2 and V is TRBV5-6, with D unclear. CDR3 nucleotide sequence: TGTGCCAGCAGCAATGGCCCGTCAGTAACATATGGCTACACCTTC. Protein sequence: CASSNGPSVTYGYTF.